The 27 T cell receptor beta chains below were found in one sample sequenced in a study of OX40 agonist ivuxolimab in advanced cancers. Libraries were prepared by immunoSEQ multiplex PCR; TCRdb keeps only in-frame clonotypes and omits some of them. The sample has around 65,000 clones, around 89% seen once. The sample consisted of CD4+ or CD8+ T cells sorted from blood, taken in a trial of the OX40 agonist ivuxolimab. The source is an adult with an advanced solid tumor such as melanoma, head and neck, liver or kidney cancer.

The CDR3 bases are TGTGCCAGCAGTCCGGGACAGGGGTTCACCGGGGAGCTGTTTTTT. Protein: CASSPGQGFTGELFF. The chain links TRBV7-6 to TRBJ2-2; TRBD1 agrees at 10 bases. Germline CDR1 and CDR2: SGHVS and FNYEAQ. V trimming: 6 bases; J trimming: 4 bases; junction bases outside the gene matches: 5. The CDR3 totals 15 residues. The variable domain in full, with the rest retrieved from reference TRBV7-6 and TRBJ2-2, is GAGVSQSPRYKVTKRGQDVALRCDPISGHVSLYWYRQALGQGPEFLTYFNYEAQQDKSGLPNDRFSAERPEGSISTLTIQRTEQRDSAMYRCASSPGQGFTGELFFGEGSRLTVL.

Of note for this clone: The same CDR3 is also encoded by other DNA sequences in this sample. The chain's CDR3 is CASSEGIGTGFF. In DNA form, the CDR3 reads TGTGCCAGCAGTGAAGGAATAGGGACAGGGTTTTTT. This chain joins TRBV2 and TRBJ1-4; TRBD1 matches at 8 bases. CDR1 is SNHLY, CDR2 FYNNEI, per germline. Losses at the gene ends were 1 base for V and 16 bases for J; bases not matched to a gene: 5. The CDR3 is made up of 12 amino acids. The full variable domain, with the rest looked up from reference TRBV2 and TRBJ1-4, is EPEVTQTPSHQVTQMGQEVILRCVPISNHLYFYWYRQILGQKVEFLVSFYNNEISEKSEIFDDQFSVERPDGSNFTLKIRSTKLEDSAMYFCASSEGIGTGFFGSGTQLSVL.

The rearrangement uses TRBV4-3 and TRBJ2-3, with D uncertain. Germline V gives CDR1 LGHNA, CDR2 YSLEER. The CDR3 is made up of 13 amino acids. V was pared by 0 bases and J by 6 bases, with 7 bases between. The CDR3 region is CASSQDHADTQYF. DNA for the CDR3: TGCGCCAGCAGCCAAGATCATGCGGATACGCAGTATTTT.

The chain links TRBV19 to TRBJ2-3; D ambiguous. The V and J ends lost 4 bases and 0 bases respectively, with 5 bases between them. Germline V gene data show CDR1 as LNHDA and CDR2 as SQIVND (reference sequence). This CDR3 has 13 residues. The CDR3 sequence: CASSSGSTDTQYF. CDR3 sequence (DNA): TGTGCCAGTAGTAGCGGTAGCACAGATACGCAGTATTTT.

V usage is TRBV5-4 and J usage is TRBJ2-5, with TRBD1 identical over 7 bases. This CDR3 is 14 amino acids long. V was clipped by 1 base and J by 1 base; unmatched bases: 1. Germline CDR1 is SGHNT and CDR2 is YYREEE (reference sequence). CDR3 sequence (DNA): TGTGCCAGCAGCTTGCGGGACAGCCAAGAGACCCAGTACTTC. Protein: CASSLRDSQETQYF.

This clone has a single count. The J gene is TRBJ2-2, the V gene TRBV5-1, with 8 positions matching TRBD2. V lost 0 bases, J lost 4 bases, and 5 bases stayed unmatched. CDR1 and CDR2 from the germline V gene are SGHRS and YFSETQ. This CDR3 spans 16 amino acids. In DNA, the CDR3 is TGCGCCAGCAGCTTGGCCTCCGGGGGGGGCACCGGGGAGCTGTTTTTT. Encoded protein: CASSLASGGGTGELFF.

V and J are TRBV11-2 and TRBJ2-7; 7 bases are a match to TRBD1. The V gene's germline CDR1 is SGHAT and CDR2 FQNNGV. V trimming: 6 bases; J trimming: 4 bases; junction bases outside the gene matches: 0. This CDR3 contains 11 residues. CDR3 in DNA: TGTGCCAGCAGGACAGGGTACGAGCAGTACTTC. Translated: CASRTGYEQYF.

The V gene is TRBV27, the J gene TRBJ1-1; 8 nucleotides line up with TRBD1. The length of the CDR3 is 16 residues. The trim removed 5 bases at V and 4 bases at J, leaving 12 bases unmatched. CDR1 and CDR2 from the germline V gene are MNHEY and SMNVEV (reference sequence). CDR3 sequence: CASSPGSGGAGTEAFF. CDR3 coding DNA: TGTGCCAGCAGTCCTGGCTCAGGGGGCGCCGGCACTGAAGCTTTCTTT.

This rearrangement joins TRBV11-3 to TRBJ2-1; possibly TRBD2 for D (6 bases). In germline, CDR1 is SGHNT, CDR2 YENEEA. V lost 5 bases, J lost 1 base, and 15 bases lay in between. This CDR3 is built from 16 residues. The CDR3 DNA reads TGTGCCAGCAGCCCCGAGGGGACTCAATCCTACAATGAGCAGTTCTTC. It translates to CASSPEGTQSYNEQFF.

The rearrangement links TRBV5-1 to TRBJ1-4, with TRBD1 matching 7 bases. Germline trimming cut 0 bases from V and 8 bases from J; bases unmatched to any gene: 7. CDR1 is SGHRS, CDR2 YFSETQ, per germline. This CDR3 spans 15 amino acids. The chain's CDR3 is CASSLGDRTPEKLFF. Written as DNA, the CDR3 is TGCGCCAGCAGCTTGGGGGACAGAACCCCCGAAAAACTGTTTTTT.

This sequence joins TRBV5-1 and TRBJ2-6; TRBD1 is a possible D gene (6 bases). CDR3 size: 16 residues. Trimming took off 4 bases at V and 0 bases at J, with 11 bases between the two ends. The germline V gene has CDR1 SGHRS and CDR2 YFSETQ. CDR3 sequence: CASSPTGVSGANVLTF. The CDR3 DNA follows: TGCGCCAGCAGCCCGACAGGCGTCTCTGGGGCCAACGTCCTGACTTTC.

The chain carries TRBV6-5 and TRBJ2-1, with 10 bases lining up with TRBD2. J was trimmed by 9 bases and V by 4 bases; bases with no gene match: 3. CDR3 length equals 13 residues. Germline loops: CDR1 MNHEY, CDR2 SVGAGI. CDR3 in amino acids: CASSSLAGAEQFF. Written as DNA, the CDR3 is TGTGCCAGCAGTTCCCTAGCGGGAGCTGAGCAGTTCTTC.

This sequence joins TRBV7-9 and TRBJ1-4, with 10 nucleotides matching TRBD1. The CDR3 length is 18 residues. Trimming took 4 bases from V and 10 from J; bases not matched to a gene: 18. From germline, CDR1 is SEHNR and CDR2 FQNEAQ (reference sequence). The chain's CDR3 is CASSWSGGWDRGSRKLFF. The CDR3 DNA reads TGTGCCAGCAGCTGGAGCGGAGGATGGGACAGGGGTTCAAGAAAACTGTTTTTT.

This clone was found once. J is TRBJ1-2 and V is TRBV5-1, with no clear D. CDR1 and CDR2 (germline): SGHRS, YFSETQ. The CDR3 covers 14 residues. V lost 2 bases and J lost 1, with 9 bases in between. The CDR3: CASSFDGLNYGYTF. CDR3 coding DNA: TGCGCCAGCAGCTTTGACGGTCTTAACTATGGCTACACCTTC.

The CDR3 coding sequence is TGTGCCATCAGTGAGTTACAGGGGGCGCGGACTGAAGCTTTCTTT. Protein: CAISELQGARTEAFF. V gene TRBV10-3 combines with J gene TRBJ1-1; 9 bases are a match to TRBD1. With 1 base clipped from V and 5 bases from J, the junction kept 5 bases outside the gene matches. This CDR3 comprises 15 residues. Germline CDR1 is ENHRY and CDR2 is SYGVKD.

The chain has TRBV19 and TRBJ2-5, with D perhaps matching TRBD1 (6 bases). V lost 0 bases to trimming and J lost 5 bases, with 19 bases between them. This CDR3 comprises 17 residues. Germline-derived CDR1 and CDR2 are LNHDA and SQIVND (reference sequence). In DNA form, the CDR3 reads TGTGCCAGTAGTATAGAGGTGGGGACACCCTCGGGGGAGACCCAGTACTTC. Translation: CASSIEVGTPSGETQYF.

The V call is TRBV4-2, the J call TRBJ2-5, with D perhaps assigned TRBD1 or TRBD2 (5 bases each). Trimming cost V 2 bases and J 5 bases, with 12 bases left between them. CDR3 length: 14 amino acids. Germline-derived CDR1 and CDR2 are LGHNA and YNFKEQ. For the CDR3, the DNA is TGTGCCAGCAGCCAATATCGAGGGGCGGAGACCCAGTACTTC. Protein sequence: CASSQYRGAETQYF.

This chain uses TRBV7-9 with TRBJ2-3, with 13 bases fitting TRBD2. V trimming: 6 bases; J trimming: 3 bases; junction bases outside the gene matches: 6. CDR3 length: 16 amino acids. In germline, CDR1 is SEHNR, CDR2 FQNEAQ (reference sequence). DNA of the CDR3: TGTGCCAGCAGTTGGGGACTAGCGGGACAAACAGATACGCAGTATTTT. It yields the protein CASSWGLAGQTDTQYF.

This chain links TRBV5-1 with TRBJ2-5, with 7 bases identical to TRBD1. The trim removed 4 bases at V and 4 bases at J, leaving 13 bases unmatched. The germline gives CDR1 SGHRS, CDR2 YFSETQ. CDR3 size: 16 residues. The CDR3 loop reads CASSGGQALRGETQYF. The DNA of the CDR3 is TGCGCCAGCAGCGGTGGACAGGCCCTCCGTGGAGAGACCCAGTACTTC.

The chain employs TRBV29-1 and TRBJ1-1; D gene uncertain. The CDR3 totals 12 residues. Germline CDR1 SQVTM, CDR2 ANQGSEA. Trimming stripped 4 bases from V and 1 base from J, with 7 bases between. For the CDR3, the DNA is TGCAGCGTTGGGGCAGGGAACACTGAAGCTTTCTTT. Protein sequence: CSVGAGNTEAFF.

The chain links TRBV10-3 to TRBJ2-5; 8 bases are a match to TRBD1. J gave up 0 bases and V 7 bases, and 1 base lay outside the gene matches. Germline loops: CDR1 ENHRY, CDR2 SYGVKD. The CDR3 has 13 amino acids. For the CDR3, the DNA is TGTGCCATCAAGGGACAGGACCAAGAGACCCAGTACTTC. Its translation: CAIKGQDQETQYF.

The chain links TRBV6-7 to TRBJ2-3, with 7 bases aligning to TRBD2. TRBV6-7 has ORF status, its function being uncertain. Trimming took 7 bases from V and 2 from J; bases not matched to a gene: 9. There are 15 residues in the CDR3. The CDR3 loop is CASTNMWDYTDTQYF. CDR3 DNA sequence: TGTGCCAGCACAAACATGTGGGACTACACAGATACGCAGTATTTT.

The genes are TRBV9 and TRBJ2-1; no clear D gene. CDR3 size: 15 residues. V was clipped by 3 bases and J by 5 bases, with 15 bases between them. Germline CDR1 SGDLS, CDR2 YYNGEE. In DNA form, the CDR3 reads TGTGCCAGCAGCGCTCAGCTCGGTAGCCACAATGAGCAGTTCTTC. This codes for CASSAQLGSHNEQFF.

This rearrangement joins TRBV7-9 to TRBJ2-5; unclear D gene. The V gene lost 8 bases and the J gene lost 7 bases, with 20 bases spanning the gap. Germline lookup yields CDR1 SEHNR and CDR2 FQNEAQ (reference sequence). The CDR3 length is 14 residues. In DNA form, the CDR3 reads TGTGCCAGCTCAGTCAGTGCCACGGCAGGGACCCAGTACTTC. The encoded protein is CASSVSATAGTQYF.

The rearrangement uses TRBV6-5 and TRBJ2-3, with no clear D. Deletions cut 7 bases from V and 4 bases from J, with 18 bases between. This CDR3 has 15 residues. CDR1 is MNHEY, CDR2 SVGAGI, per germline. CDR3 coding DNA: TGTGCCAGCAAAGTTTCCCGACTTAAGGCAGATACGCAGTATTTT. It encodes CASKVSRLKADTQYF.

The chain uses TRBV19 and TRBJ1-5; a possible D gene is TRBD1 (6 bases). Germline CDR1 reads LNHDA; CDR2 reads SQIVND (reference sequence). The CDR3 has 16 residues. V dropped 5 bases and J dropped 0 bases, with 14 bases sitting between them. The CDR3 spells CASSVQGGYSNQPQHF. CDR3 in DNA: TGTGCCAGTAGTGTACAGGGTGGTTATAGCAATCAGCCCCAGCATTTT.

The chain uses TRBV18 and TRBJ2-1; 10 bases agree with TRBD2. The CDR3 runs to 17 residues. The V gene end was trimmed by 3 bases and the J gene end by 6 bases; junction bases not matched to a gene: 11. The germline gives CDR1 KGHSH, CDR2 LQKENI. CDR3 coding DNA: TGTGCCAGCTCACCCCTTTTACTAGCGGGGACAGTCAATGAGCAGTTCTTC. This sequence encodes CASSPLLLAGTVNEQFF.